This TCR beta chain derives from a study of blood T cell repertoires in COVID-19. Study-level background: T cells, B-cell-depleted T cells, or PBMCs provided the cDNA or gDNA that served as material.

In the authors' methods: Cell counts per sample came from amplifying reference gene primers. Sequenced by immunoSEQ multiplex PCR; TCRdb stores in-frame clones only, minus some. The V and J calls and the clone size are those of that table, but D and trimming were determined from the DNA. The repertoire holds roughly 110,000 clones, with approximately 88% as singletons. The CDR3 extends over 11 amino acids. Trimming cost V 6 bases and J 6 bases, with 8 bases left between them. From germline, CDR1 is WNHNN and CDR2 SYGVQD (reference sequence). The sequenced sample consisted of peripheral blood. The TCR sequence derives from a man aged 50-60 years with active or convalescent COVID-19. The chain carries TRBV10-1 and TRBJ1-2; D is possibly TRBD1 (6 bases). CDR3 in amino acids: CASSRDNGYTF. CDR3 sequence (DNA): TGCGCCAGCAGCCGGGACAATGGCTACACCTTC.